This T cell receptor (beta chain) was sequenced in a study of CD8+CD57+ T cells in acquired aplastic anemia (dated by TCRdb to the late 2010s). With respect to the entire study: DNA extracted from sorted CD4+ and CD8+ cells had a mean of roughly 3.4 ug, with a range of 0.2 to 27.4 ug. CD8+CD57+ expansion was defined as a frequency above the mean frequency observed in healthy subjects.

Flow cytometry had shown CD8+CD57+ cell expansion in the patients selected for sequencing. Every patient had a diagnosis of severe acquired aplastic anemia based on International Study of Aplastic Anemia and Agranulocytosis and Camitta criteria. No patient had received any therapy when blood was sampled. In the study, sorted CD4+ and CD8+ blood T cells from patients with severe aplastic anemia and from healthy subjects underwent deep sequencing of TCR repertoires. Patients were enrolled in the USA under clinicaltrials.gov protocols 00001620, 01623167, 00001397, 00071045, 00081523 and 00961064. Ficoll-Paque density gradient centrifugation was used to isolate peripheral blood mononuclear cells. Before DNA was extracted, CD4+ and CD8+ T cells were sorted using either FACS or magnetic beads. Genomic DNA served as template for TCR beta VDJ combination and CDR3 sequence profiling. An Illumina HiSeq 2000 was used for TCR repertoire sequencing. The study's processing was this. Repertoire assessment relied on Simpson's diversity index, CDR3 size and DJ length profiles, and TRBV/TRBJ rearrangement plots. The most abundant DNA sequence in the deep sequencing data was taken as the immunodominant clone. CDR3 amino acid sequences were checked for sharing across subjects and were also compared against the VDJdb database and published repertoires. TCRdb handled the public reads itself, with Q25 trimming in fastp and clone calling in MiXCR, and kept productive beta chains. Each record represents a unique CDR3 protein, reported with the most common genes and DNA among its rows. TCRdb's processing, not the authors' own work, is the source of the V and J calls. The sample includes about 120,000 distinct CDR3 sequences, with 55% to 60% observed a single time. Around 29% of the sample rests with the top ten.

General findings and caveats noted by the study authors: Roughly 30 CD8+ CDR3 sequences were found to be shared between patients and controls, but these sequences appeared to be highly expressed in patients and within the immunodominant clones of the patients. Patients and healthy controls showed no significant difference in CD8+ Simpson's diversity (P=0.060).

Points on this clonotype: Its antigen is currently not known. No quality values exist for individual bases; no much larger clone is one base distant.

Relative to germline, V is 3 bases shorter and J is 5 bases shorter, with 13 bases between their ends. Looking up the germline V gene yields CDR1 SNHLY and CDR2 FYNNEI. Inclusive of the bounding cysteine and phenylalanine, the CDR3 is 14 residues long. Only the CDR3 region is kept as DNA, spanning 42 bases read in frame from base 1. Sequenced input: sorted CD4+, CD8+, or CD8+CD57+ T cells (not recorded which) from PBMCs. This clonotype was obtained from a human donor with aplastic anemia. Here the chain combines TRBV2 and TRBJ1-1; possibly the D gene is TRBD1, per 5 matching bases. The DNA sequence is as follows: TGTGCCAGCAGTGAGGGGGGGTTTGGAACTGAAGCTTTCTTT. This encodes CASSEGGFGTEAFF.